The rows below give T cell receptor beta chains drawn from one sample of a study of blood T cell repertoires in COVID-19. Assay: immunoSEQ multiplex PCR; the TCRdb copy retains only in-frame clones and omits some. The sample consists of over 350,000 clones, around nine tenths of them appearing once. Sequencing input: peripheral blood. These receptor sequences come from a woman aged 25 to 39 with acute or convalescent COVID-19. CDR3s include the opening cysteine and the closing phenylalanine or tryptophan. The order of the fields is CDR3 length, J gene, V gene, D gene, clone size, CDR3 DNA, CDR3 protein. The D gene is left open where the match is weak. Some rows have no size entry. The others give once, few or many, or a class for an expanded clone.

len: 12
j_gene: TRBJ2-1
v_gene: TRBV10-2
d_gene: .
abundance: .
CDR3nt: TGCGCCAGCAGTCGACCAAGGGGTGAGCAGTTCTTC
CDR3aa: CASSRPRGEQFF

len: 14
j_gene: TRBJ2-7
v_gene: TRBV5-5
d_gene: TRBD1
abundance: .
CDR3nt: TGTGCCAGCAGCTGGACGACAGGGAAAAGCGAGCAGTACTTC
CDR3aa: CASSWTTGKSEQYF

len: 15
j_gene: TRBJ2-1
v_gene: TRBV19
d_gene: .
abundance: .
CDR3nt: TGTGCCAGTAGTCTCAGGAGCGGAGCCTACAATGAGCAGTTCTTC
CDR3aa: CASSLRSGAYNEQFF

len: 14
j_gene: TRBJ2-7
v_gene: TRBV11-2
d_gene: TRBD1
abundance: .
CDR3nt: TGTGCCAGCAGCTTGGGACAGGGAACCTACGAGCAGTACTTC
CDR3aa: CASSLGQGTYEQYF

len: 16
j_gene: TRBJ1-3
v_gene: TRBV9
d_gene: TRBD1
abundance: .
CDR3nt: TGTGCCAGCAGCGTCGGACAGGGTCGGTCTGGAAACACCATATATTTT
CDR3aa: CASSVGQGRSGNTIYF

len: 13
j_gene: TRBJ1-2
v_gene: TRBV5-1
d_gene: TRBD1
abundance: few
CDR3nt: TGCGCCAGCAGCTCAGGGGGGAACTATGGCTACACCTTC
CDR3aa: CASSSGGNYGYTF

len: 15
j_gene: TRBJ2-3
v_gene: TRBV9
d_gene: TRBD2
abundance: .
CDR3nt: TGTGCCAGCAGCGTTGCGGGGGGGCCGGCAGATACGCAGTATTTT
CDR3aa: CASSVAGGPADTQYF

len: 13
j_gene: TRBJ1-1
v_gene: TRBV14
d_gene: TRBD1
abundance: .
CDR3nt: TGTGCCAGCAGCCGTACAGGGGAAGCTGAAGCTTTCTTT
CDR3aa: CASSRTGEAEAFF

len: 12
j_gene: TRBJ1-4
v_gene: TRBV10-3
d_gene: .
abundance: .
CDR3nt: TGTGCCATCAGTGGGGCAGCCGAAAAACTGTTTTTT
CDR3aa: CAISGAAEKLFF

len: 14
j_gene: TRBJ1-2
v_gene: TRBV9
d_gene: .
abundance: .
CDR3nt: TGTGCCAGCAGCGTAGCCCCGGCGGACTATGGCTACACCTTC
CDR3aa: CASSVAPADYGYTF

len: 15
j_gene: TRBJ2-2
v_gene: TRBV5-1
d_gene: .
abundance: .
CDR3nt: TGCGCCAGCAGCTTTGGGGGGGCCGTCACCGGGGAGCTGTTTTTT
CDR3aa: CASSFGGAVTGELFF

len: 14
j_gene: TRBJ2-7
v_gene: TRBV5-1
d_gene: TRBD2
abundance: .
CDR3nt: TGCGCCAGCAATGGGGGAGGGAACTCCTACGAGCAGTACTTC
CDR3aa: CASNGGGNSYEQYF

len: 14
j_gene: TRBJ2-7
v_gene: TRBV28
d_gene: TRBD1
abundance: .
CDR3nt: TGTGCCAGCAGTCGCCGGACAGGGGCCCACGAGCAGTACTTC
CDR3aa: CASSRRTGAHEQYF

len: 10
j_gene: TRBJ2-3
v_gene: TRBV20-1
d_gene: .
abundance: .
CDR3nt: TGCAGTGGAGAACCAGATACGCAGTATTTT
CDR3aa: CSGEPDTQYF

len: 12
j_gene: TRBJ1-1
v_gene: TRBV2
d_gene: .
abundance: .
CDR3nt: TGTGCCAGCGGTGTTTCGGACACTGAAGCTTTCTTT
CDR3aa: CASGVSDTEAFF

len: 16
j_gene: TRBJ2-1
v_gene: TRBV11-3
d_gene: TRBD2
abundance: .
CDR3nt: TGTGCCAGCAGCTTAGTGGCGGGGGGGCCGTACAATGAGCAGTTCTTC
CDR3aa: CASSLVAGGPYNEQFF

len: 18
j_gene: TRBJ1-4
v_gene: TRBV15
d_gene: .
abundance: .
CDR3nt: TGTGCCACCAGCGGATTAACAGGTTACCAAGGAACTAATGAAAAACTGTTTTTT
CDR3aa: CATSGLTGYQGTNEKLFF

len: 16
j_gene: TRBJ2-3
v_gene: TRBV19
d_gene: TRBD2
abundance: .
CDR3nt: TGTGCCAGTAGTAAAATAGCGGGGGGTACCACAGATACGCAGTATTTT
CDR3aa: CASSKIAGGTTDTQYF

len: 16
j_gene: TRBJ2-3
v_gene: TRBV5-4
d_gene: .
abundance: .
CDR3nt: TGTGCCAGCAGCTTGGATCTCAGGATTGACACAGATACGCAGTATTTT
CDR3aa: CASSLDLRIDTDTQYF

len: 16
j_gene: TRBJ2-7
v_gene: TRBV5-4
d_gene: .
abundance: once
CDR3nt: TGTGCCAGCAGCCCGGACGGCGGGCAGAGCTCCTACGAGCAGTACTTC
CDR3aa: CASSPDGGQSSYEQYF

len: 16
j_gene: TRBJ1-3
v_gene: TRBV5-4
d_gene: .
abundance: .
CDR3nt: TGTGCCAGCAGCTTAGTTACAGGTGGTTCTGGAAACACCATATATTTT
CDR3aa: CASSLVTGGSGNTIYF

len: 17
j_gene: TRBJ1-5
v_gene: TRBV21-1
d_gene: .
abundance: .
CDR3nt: TGTGCCAGCAGCAAAGGAAACGGGACAGGGGCAAATCAGCCCCAGCATTTT
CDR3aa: CASSKGNGTGANQPQHF

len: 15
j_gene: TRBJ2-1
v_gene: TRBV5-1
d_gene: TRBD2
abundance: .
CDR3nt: TGCGCCAGCATGGGGATAGCGGGGGGGCCAAATGAGCAGTTCTTC
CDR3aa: CASMGIAGGPNEQFF

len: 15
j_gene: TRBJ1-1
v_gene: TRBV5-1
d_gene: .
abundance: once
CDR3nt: TGCGCCAGCAGCCCTGGCGGTTCCTCGAACACTGAAGCTTTCTTT
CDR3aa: CASSPGGSSNTEAFF

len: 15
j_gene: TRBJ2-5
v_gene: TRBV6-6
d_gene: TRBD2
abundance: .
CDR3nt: TGTGCCAGCAGTTATGGAACCCTAGCGGGGGAGACCCAGTACTTC
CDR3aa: CASSYGTLAGETQYF